Listed below are T cell receptor beta chains from one sample, sequenced in a study of T cell repertoires in cytomegalovirus infection. Their target antigens are unknown. TCRdb reanalysed the reads using MiXCR and keeps one entry per CDR3 protein. The sample has 650,000 to 900,000 distinct CDR3 sequences; roughly 29% are singletons. Here the sequenced sample was cultured CD8+ T cells from PBMCs, taken from culture after CMV antigen stimulation. These TCRs come from a human donor in good health (CMV status not recorded). Some clones in this sample may be carry-over from other donors' samples. The CDR3 runs from the conserved cysteine through the conserved F or W.

cdr3_aa: CASSPLVGPYGYTF; v_call: TRBV27; j_call: TRBJ1-2
cdr3_aa: CASSGIVDEQYF; v_call: TRBV9; j_call: TRBJ2-7
cdr3_aa: CASSVRGLQTSTDTQYF; v_call: TRBV6-8; j_call: TRBJ2-3
cdr3_aa: CASSSGGSLEKLFF; v_call: TRBV7-6; j_call: TRBJ1-4
cdr3_aa: CASSLDRRADTEAFF; v_call: TRBV11-3; j_call: TRBJ1-1
cdr3_aa: CASSSWTSGGAGHEQFF; v_call: TRBV7-6; j_call: TRBJ2-1
cdr3_aa: CASLWGGDDEQFF; v_call: TRBV12-3/TRBV12-4; j_call: TRBJ2-1
cdr3_aa: CSGIGLAGGTWYQETQYF; v_call: TRBV20-1; j_call: TRBJ2-5
cdr3_aa: CASSVEDTGGDTQYF; v_call: TRBV9; j_call: TRBJ2-3
cdr3_aa: CASSFGHRLSNEQFF; v_call: TRBV5-4; j_call: TRBJ2-1
cdr3_aa: CASSSPPAGTGYTF; v_call: TRBV5-5; j_call: TRBJ1-2
cdr3_aa: CASSLKGLDEQFF; v_call: TRBV7-6; j_call: TRBJ2-1
cdr3_aa: CASSVDGTATYNEQFF; v_call: TRBV9; j_call: TRBJ2-1
cdr3_aa: CASSSTGTSSYEQYF; v_call: TRBV7-6; j_call: TRBJ2-7
cdr3_aa: CASTPEQTQYF; v_call: TRBV7-6; j_call: TRBJ2-5
cdr3_aa: CSAIPGLAGGRRDIQYF; v_call: TRBV20-1; j_call: TRBJ2-4
cdr3_aa: CASSFSGSGNTGELFF; v_call: TRBV7-3; j_call: TRBJ2-2
cdr3_aa: CASRLQNRRLYNEQFF; v_call: TRBV23-1; j_call: TRBJ2-1
cdr3_aa: CASSLAPRVSTEAFF; v_call: TRBV7-9; j_call: TRBJ1-1
cdr3_aa: CAISETSGGRIFNTGELFF; v_call: TRBV10-3; j_call: TRBJ2-2
cdr3_aa: CASSVQGRGETQYF; v_call: TRBV27; j_call: TRBJ2-5
cdr3_aa: CASSFPASGGANTGELFF; v_call: TRBV2; j_call: TRBJ2-2
cdr3_aa: CASTEGDLGTGVETQYF; v_call: TRBV6-5; j_call: TRBJ2-5